Here is one T cell receptor (beta chain) with its context. Original handling: By means of reference gene primer amplification, nucleated cell counts were estimated. The repertoire was sequenced with immunoSEQ multiplex PCR; TCRdb's copy has only in-frame clones and lacks some. V and J calls and clone size are given by that table; D and trimming were obtained from the DNA. The sample holds about 100,000 clones, more than 85% seen once. V was pared by 0 bases and J by 3 bases, with 12 bases between. The CDR3 totals 15 residues. From germline, CDR1 is SGHDT and CDR2 YYEEEE. The record originates from a study of blood T cell repertoires in COVID-19. Turning to the study itself: The United States, Italy and Spain supplied acute and convalescent COVID-19 samples. T cells, B-cell-depleted T cells, or PBMCs provided the cDNA or gDNA that served as material.

V and J are TRBV5-6 and TRBJ1-2; D unclear. The material sequenced was peripheral blood. This sequence was found in a man aged 50 or older with active COVID-19. CDR3 loop: CASSLALATHYGYTF. The CDR3 nucleotides read TGTGCCAGCAGCTTGGCCCTGGCCACACACTATGGCTACACCTTC.